This record concerns one T cell receptor (beta chain) sequence. The CDR3 runs 14 residues. V was trimmed by 8 bases and J by 5 bases, leaving 14 bases between them. CDR1 and CDR2 from the germline V gene are KGHDR and SFDVKD. Methods used by the authors: Researchers report that nucleated cell counts were estimated from reference gene primer amplification. Repertoires were generated with immunoSEQ multiplex PCR, while TCRdb's copy carries only in-frame clones and drops some. V and J calls and clone size are given by that table; D and trimming were obtained from the DNA. The profile shows around 130,000 clones, under 85% of them singletons. The data belong to a study of blood T cell repertoires in COVID-19.

This TCR came from a woman aged 60-70 years with acute or convalescent COVID-19. The sequencing sample was made of peripheral blood. The V gene is TRBV24-1, the J gene TRBJ2-2, with D perhaps matching TRBD1 (5 bases). CDR3: CATKGAGKTGELFF. CDR3 nucleotide sequence: TGTGCCACCAAAGGCGCAGGGAAAACCGGGGAGCTGTTTTTT.